This T cell receptor beta chain was identified during a study of shared clonotypes between healthy human individuals. Only in-frame clones appear in the TCRdb table, and some are missing; sequencing was by immunoSEQ multiplex PCR. Here the sample spans approximately 2.5 million clones, under 95% being singletons. Sequenced input: naive CD4+ T cells from PBMCs. Subset defined: CD45RA+ positively selected. This TCR was sampled from a man younger than 35 in good health. Some clones in this sample may be carry-over from other donors' samples.

The chain's CDR3 is CASSPPLPYREYDTEAFF. The CDR3 DNA reads TGTGCCAGCAGCCCACCCCTCCCCTACAGGGAATACGACACTGAAGCTTTCTTT. This chain connects TRBV7-3 to TRBJ1-1, with a tentative D call TRBD1 (6 bases). CDR1 SGHTA and CDR2 FQGTGA come from the germline V gene. There are 18 residues in the CDR3. With 5 bases removed from V and 3 bases from J, the gap between germline ends came to 25 bases. The variable domain in full, completed from reference TRBV7-3 and TRBJ1-1, reads GAGVSQTPSNKVTEKGKYVELRCDPISGHTALYWYRQSLGQGPEFLIYFQGTGAADDSGLPNDRFFAVRPEGSVSTLKIQRTERGDSAVYLCASSPPLPYREYDTEAFFGQGTRLTVV.